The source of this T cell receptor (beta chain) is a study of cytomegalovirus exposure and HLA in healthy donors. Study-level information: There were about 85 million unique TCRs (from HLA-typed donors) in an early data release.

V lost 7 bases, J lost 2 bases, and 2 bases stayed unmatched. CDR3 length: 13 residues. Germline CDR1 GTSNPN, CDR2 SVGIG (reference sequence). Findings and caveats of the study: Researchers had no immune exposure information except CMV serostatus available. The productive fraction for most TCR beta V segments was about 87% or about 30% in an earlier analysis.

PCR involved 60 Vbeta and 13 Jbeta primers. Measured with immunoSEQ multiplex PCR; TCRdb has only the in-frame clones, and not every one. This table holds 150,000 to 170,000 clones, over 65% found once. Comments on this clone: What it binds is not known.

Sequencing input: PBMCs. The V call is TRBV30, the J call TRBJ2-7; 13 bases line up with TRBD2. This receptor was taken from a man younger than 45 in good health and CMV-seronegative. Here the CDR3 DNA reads TGTGCCTTAGGGACTAGCGGGGCCTACGAGCAGTACTTC. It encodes CALGTSGAYEQYF. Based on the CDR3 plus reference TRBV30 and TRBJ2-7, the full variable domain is SQTIHQWPATLVQPVGSPLSLECTVEGTSNPNLYWYRQAAGRGLQLLFYSVGIGQISSEVPQNLSASRPQDRQFILSSKKLLLSDSGFYLCALGTSGAYEQYFGPGTRLTVT.